This TCR beta chain comes out of a study of T cells expressing NK-cell markers. Overall study results and limits: It is unclear if expanded NKG2C-expressing clones target HCMV antigens. One observes that, in a few donors, these clonotypes were also the leading ones within the CD3+CD56-NKG2C+ fraction. For a handful of donors, the dominant NKG2C+ clonotypes made up about 1.0-8% of their CD8+ T cells.

Scientists made TCR beta cDNA using 5'RACE template switching with UMIs. No DNA is given; TCRdb re-called the 5' RACE reads and lists each CDR3 protein once. The table lists some 600,000 distinct CDR3 sequences. On this clonotype itself: No antigen is known for it.

Germline lookup yields CDR1 KGHDR and CDR2 SFDVKD. This CDR3 contains 15 residues. Sequences were obtained from blood T cells: a sorted CD56 or NKG2C T cell subset, CD4+ or CD8+ T cells, or bulk PBMC T cells (not recorded which). This chain connects TRBV24-1 to TRBJ2-1; absent DNA, TCRdb's TRBD1 call cannot be checked. This sequence originates from a man between 18 and 35 years old in good health. CDR3 loop: CATSDRDRGHNEQFF.